This T cell receptor (beta chain) was observed in a study of T-cell memory formation after mild COVID-19. V lost 1 base and J 2 bases, leaving 11 bases between the germline ends. This CDR3 is 15 amino acids long. Per germline, CDR1 SGHTA and CDR2 FQGNSA. TCRdb passed the 5' RACE reads through MiXCR, listing each CDR3 protein once. The sample has some 57,000 distinct CDR3 sequences, 9.5% to 15% seen once. This clonotype was detected a few times. The chain joins TRBV7-2 to TRBJ1-2; D may be TRBD1 (5 bases). The sequencing input was PBMCs or a T cell subset sorted from them (not recorded which). This clonotype originated in a man aged 18 to 29 who had mild COVID-19 (a few samples of this study predate the infection). Cell type and time point are not known. The CDR3 DNA sequence: TGTGCCAGCAGCTTAGGCCAGGGAGGGAACTATGGCTACACCTTC. It is translated as CASSLGQGGNYGYTF.